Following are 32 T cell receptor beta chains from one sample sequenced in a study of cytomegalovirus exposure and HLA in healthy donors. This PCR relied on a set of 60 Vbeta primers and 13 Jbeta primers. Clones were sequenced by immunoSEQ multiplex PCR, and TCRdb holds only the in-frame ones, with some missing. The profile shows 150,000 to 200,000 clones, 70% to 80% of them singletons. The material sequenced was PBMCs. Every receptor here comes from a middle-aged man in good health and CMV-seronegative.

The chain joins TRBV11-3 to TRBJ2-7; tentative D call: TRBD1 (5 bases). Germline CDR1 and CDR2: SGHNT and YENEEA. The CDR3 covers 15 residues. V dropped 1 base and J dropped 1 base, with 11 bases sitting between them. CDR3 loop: CASSLGGSASYEQYF. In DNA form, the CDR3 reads TGTGCCAGCAGCTTAGGGGGCTCAGCTTCCTACGAGCAGTACTTC.

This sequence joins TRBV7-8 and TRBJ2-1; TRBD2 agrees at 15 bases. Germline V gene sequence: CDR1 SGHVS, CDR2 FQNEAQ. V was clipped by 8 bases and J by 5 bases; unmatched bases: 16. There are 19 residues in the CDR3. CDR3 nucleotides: TGTGCCAGCGGGCGGGGACTAGCGGGAGGTTTGTTAAAACACAATGAGCAGTTCTTC. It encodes CASGRGLAGGLLKHNEQFF. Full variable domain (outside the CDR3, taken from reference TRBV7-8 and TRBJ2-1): GAGVSQSPRYKVAKRGQDVALRCDPISGHVSLFWYQQALGQGPEFLTYFQNEAQLDKSGLPSDRFFAERPEGSVSTLKIQRTQQEDSAVYLCASGRGLAGGLLKHNEQFFGPGTRLTVL.

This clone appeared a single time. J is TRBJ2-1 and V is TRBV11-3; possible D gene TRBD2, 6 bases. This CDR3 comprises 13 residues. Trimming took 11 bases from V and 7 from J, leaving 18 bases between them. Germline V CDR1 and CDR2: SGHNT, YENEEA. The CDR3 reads CASSSGAQNEQFF. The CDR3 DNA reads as TGTGCCTCAAGTTCGGGAGCGCAAAATGAGCAGTTCTTC.

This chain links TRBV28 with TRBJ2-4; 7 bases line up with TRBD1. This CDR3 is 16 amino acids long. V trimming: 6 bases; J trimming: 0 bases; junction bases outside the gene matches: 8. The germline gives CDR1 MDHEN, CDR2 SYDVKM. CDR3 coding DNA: TGTGCCAGCAGACCGACAGGGAACGTAGCCAAAAACATTCAGTACTTC. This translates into CASRPTGNVAKNIQYF.

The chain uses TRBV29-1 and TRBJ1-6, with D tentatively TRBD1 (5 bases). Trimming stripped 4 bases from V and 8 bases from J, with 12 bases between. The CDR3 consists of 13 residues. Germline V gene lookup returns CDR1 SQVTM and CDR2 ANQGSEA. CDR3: CSVAVGVDSPLHF. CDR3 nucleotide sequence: TGCAGCGTTGCGGTAGGGGTGGATTCACCCCTCCACTTT.

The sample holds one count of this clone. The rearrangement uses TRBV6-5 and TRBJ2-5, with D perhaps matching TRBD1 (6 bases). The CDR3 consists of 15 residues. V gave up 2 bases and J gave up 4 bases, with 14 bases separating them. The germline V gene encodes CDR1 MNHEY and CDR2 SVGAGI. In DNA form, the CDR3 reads TGTGCCAGCAGTTACGGGACGACAGGCGGAGAGACCCAGTACTTC. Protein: CASSYGTTGGETQYF.

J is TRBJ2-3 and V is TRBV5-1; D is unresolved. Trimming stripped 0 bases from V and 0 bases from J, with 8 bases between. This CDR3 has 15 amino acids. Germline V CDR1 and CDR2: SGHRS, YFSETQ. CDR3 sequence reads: CASSLEHPSTDTQYF. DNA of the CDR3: TGCGCCAGCAGCTTGGAACACCCAAGCACAGATACGCAGTATTTT.

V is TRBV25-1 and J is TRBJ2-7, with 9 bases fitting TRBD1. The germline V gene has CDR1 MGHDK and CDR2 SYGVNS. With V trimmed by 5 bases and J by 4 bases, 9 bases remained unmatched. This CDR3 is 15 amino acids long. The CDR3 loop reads CASSSPGQGTYEQYF. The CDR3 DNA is TGTGCCAGCAGTTCTCCGGGACAGGGAACTTACGAGCAGTACTTC.

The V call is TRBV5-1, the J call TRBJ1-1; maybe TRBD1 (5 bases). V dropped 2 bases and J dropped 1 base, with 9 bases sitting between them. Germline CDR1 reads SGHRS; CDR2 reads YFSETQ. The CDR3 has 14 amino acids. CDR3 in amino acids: CASSFREGNTEAFF. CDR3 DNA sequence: TGCGCCAGCAGCTTCAGGGAGGGGAACACTGAAGCTTTCTTT.

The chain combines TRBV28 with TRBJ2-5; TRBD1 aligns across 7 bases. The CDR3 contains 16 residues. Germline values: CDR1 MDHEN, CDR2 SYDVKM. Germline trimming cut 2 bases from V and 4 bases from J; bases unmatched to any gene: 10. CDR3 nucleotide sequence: TGTGCCAGCAGTTTAACGAGGCCAGGGGGACGAGAGACCCAGTACTTC. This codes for CASSLTRPGGRETQYF. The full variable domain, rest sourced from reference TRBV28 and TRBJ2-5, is DVKVTQSSRYLVKRTGEKVFLECVQDMDHENMFWYRQDPGLGLRLIYFSYDVKMKEKGDIPEGYSVSREKKERFSLILESASTNQTSMYLCASSLTRPGGRETQYFGPGTRLLVL.

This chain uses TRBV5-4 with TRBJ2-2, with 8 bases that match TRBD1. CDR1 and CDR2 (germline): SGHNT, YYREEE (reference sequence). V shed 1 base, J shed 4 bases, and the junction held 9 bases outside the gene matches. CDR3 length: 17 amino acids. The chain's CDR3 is CASSLSWTGTGTGELFF. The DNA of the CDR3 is TGTGCCAGCAGCTTGTCCTGGACAGGGACGGGCACCGGGGAGCTGTTTTTT.

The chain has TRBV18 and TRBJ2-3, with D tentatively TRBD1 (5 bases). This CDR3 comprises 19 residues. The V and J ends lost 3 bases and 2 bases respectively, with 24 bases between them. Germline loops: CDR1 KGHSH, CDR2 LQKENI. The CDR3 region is CASSPDQGENKQDTDTQYF. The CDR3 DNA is TGTGCCAGCTCACCCGATCAGGGTGAAAATAAACAGGACACAGATACGCAGTATTTT.

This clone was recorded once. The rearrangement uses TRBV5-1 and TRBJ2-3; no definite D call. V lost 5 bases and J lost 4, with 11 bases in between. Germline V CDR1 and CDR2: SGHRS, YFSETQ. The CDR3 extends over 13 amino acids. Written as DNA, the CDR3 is TGCGCCAGCAGGAGTTCCGTAGCAGATACGCAGTATTTT. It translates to CASRSSVADTQYF. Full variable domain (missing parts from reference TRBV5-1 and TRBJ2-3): KAGVTQTPRYLIKTRGQQVTLSCSPISGHRSVSWYQQTPGQGLQFLFEYFSETQRNKGNFPGRFSGRQFSNSRSEMNVSTLELGDSALYLCASRSSVADTQYFGPGTRLTVL.

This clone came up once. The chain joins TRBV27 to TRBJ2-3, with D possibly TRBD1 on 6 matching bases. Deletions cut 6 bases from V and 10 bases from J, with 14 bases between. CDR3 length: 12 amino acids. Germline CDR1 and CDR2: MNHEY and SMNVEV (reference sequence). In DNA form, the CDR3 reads TGTGCCAGCAGCCGAACAGGGAGTCCGCAGTATTTT. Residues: CASSRTGSPQYF.

Here the CDR3 reads CASSLSGTGTLDEQFF. CDR3 nucleotides: TGTGCCAGCAGTTTAAGTGGGACGGGGACTCTCGATGAGCAGTTCTTC. The chain is built from TRBV28 and TRBJ2-1, with D possibly TRBD2 on 6 matching bases. The CDR3 spans 16 residues. V was shortened by 2 bases and J by 8 bases, with 19 bases between the two germline ends. Germline CDR1 MDHEN, CDR2 SYDVKM.

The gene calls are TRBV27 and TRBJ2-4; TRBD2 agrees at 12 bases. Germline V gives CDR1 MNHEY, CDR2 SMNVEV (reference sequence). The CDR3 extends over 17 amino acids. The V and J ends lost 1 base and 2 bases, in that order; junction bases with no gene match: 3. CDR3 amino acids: CASSLLGLAGTKNIQYF. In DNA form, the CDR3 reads TGTGCCAGCAGTTTATTAGGACTAGCGGGGACCAAAAACATTCAGTACTTC.

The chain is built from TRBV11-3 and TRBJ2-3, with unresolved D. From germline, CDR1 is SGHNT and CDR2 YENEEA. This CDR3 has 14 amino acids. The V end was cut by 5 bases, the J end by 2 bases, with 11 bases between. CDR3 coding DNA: TGTGCCAGCAGCCCTGCCGGGTCCACAGATACGCAGTATTTT. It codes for CASSPAGSTDTQYF.

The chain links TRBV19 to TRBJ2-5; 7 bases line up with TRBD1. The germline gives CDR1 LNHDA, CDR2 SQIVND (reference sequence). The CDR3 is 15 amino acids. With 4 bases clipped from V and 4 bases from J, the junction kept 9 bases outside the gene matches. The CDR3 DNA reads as TGTGCCAGTAGTACCCGACAGGGAACGGGAGAGACCCAGTACTTC. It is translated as CASSTRQGTGETQYF.

CDR3 nucleotides: TGTGCCAGCAGTTACGCGGGAGGCGGGGCCGAGCAGTACTTC. The encoded protein is CASSYAGGGAEQYF. V gene TRBV6-6 combines with J gene TRBJ2-7; 8 bases line up with TRBD2. Germline values: CDR1 MNHNY, CDR2 SVGAGI (reference sequence). V lost 2 bases and J lost 6; bases outside the gene matches: 6. CDR3 size: 14 residues.

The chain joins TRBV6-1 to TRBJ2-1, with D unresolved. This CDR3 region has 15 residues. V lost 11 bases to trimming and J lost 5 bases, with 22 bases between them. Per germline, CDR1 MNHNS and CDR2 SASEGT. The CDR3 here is CASLFRAGAHNEQFF. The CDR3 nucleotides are TGTGCCTCCCTGTTTCGCGCAGGTGCCCACAATGAGCAGTTCTTC.

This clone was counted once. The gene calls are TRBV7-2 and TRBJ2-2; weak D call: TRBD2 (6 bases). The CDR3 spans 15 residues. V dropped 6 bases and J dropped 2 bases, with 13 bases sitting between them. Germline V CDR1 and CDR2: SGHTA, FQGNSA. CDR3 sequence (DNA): TGTGCCAGCAGGTCTGGAGCGGGCAACACCGGGGAGCTGTTTTTT. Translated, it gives CASRSGAGNTGELFF.

The CDR3 nucleotides read TGTGCCAGCAGCTCCAAAAATGAGTTAGCCGGGGAGCTGTTTTTT. It translates to CASSSKNELAGELFF. V is TRBV5-6 and J is TRBJ2-2, with D uncertain. Trimming took 3 bases from V and 6 from J, leaving 15 bases between them. The CDR3 covers 15 residues. Germline values: CDR1 SGHDT, CDR2 YYEEEE.

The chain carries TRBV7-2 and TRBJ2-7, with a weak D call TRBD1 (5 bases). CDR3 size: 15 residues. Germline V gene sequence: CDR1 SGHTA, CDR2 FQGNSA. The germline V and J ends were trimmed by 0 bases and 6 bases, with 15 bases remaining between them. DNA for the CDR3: TGTGCCAGCAGCTTAGCCCCCAGGGTCGGCCGCGAGCAGTACTTC. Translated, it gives CASSLAPRVGREQYF.

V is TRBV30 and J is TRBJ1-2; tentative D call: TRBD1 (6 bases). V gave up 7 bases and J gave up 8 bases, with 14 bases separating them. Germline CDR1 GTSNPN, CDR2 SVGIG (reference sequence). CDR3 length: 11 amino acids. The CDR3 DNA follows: TGTGCCTCGCCCCGGGGGGGCGGCTACACCTTC. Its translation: CASPRGGGYTF. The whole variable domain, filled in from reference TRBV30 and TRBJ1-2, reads SQTIHQWPATLVQPVGSPLSLECTVEGTSNPNLYWYRQAAGRGLQLLFYSVGIGQISSEVPQNLSASRPQDRQFILSSKKLLLSDSGFYLCASPRGGGYTFGSGTRLTVV.

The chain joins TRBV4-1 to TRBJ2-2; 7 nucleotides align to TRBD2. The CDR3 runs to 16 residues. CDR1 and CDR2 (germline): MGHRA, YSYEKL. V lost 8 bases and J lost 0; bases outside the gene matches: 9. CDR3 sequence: CASFTAGATNTGELFF. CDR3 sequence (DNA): TGCGCCAGCTTCACTGCGGGAGCCACGAACACCGGGGAGCTGTTTTTT.

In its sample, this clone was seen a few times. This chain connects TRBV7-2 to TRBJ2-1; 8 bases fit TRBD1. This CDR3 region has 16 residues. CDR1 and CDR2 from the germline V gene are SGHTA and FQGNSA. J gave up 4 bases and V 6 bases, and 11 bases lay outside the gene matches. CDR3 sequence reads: CASRLSTGEIYNEQFF. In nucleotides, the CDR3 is TGTGCCAGCAGGTTGTCGACAGGGGAAATATACAATGAGCAGTTCTTC.

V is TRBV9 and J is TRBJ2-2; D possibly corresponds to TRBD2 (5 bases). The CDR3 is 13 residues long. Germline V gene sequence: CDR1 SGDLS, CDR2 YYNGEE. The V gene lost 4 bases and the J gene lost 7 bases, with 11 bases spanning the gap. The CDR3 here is CASSLGAFGELFF. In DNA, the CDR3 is TGTGCCAGCAGCCTGGGAGCGTTCGGGGAGCTGTTTTTT.

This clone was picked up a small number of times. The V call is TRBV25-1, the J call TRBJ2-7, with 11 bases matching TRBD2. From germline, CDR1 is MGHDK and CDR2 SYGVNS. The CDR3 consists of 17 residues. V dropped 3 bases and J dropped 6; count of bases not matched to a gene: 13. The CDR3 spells CASSDRPKVAGGGEQYF. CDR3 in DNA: TGTGCCAGCAGTGACCGCCCGAAGGTAGCGGGAGGGGGCGAGCAGTACTTC.

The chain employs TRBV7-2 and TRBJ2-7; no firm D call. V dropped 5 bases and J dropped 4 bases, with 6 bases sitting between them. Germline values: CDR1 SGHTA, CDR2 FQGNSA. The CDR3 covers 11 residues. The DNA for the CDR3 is TGTGCCAGCAGCCCGCGGTACGAGCAGTACTTC. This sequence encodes CASSPRYEQYF.

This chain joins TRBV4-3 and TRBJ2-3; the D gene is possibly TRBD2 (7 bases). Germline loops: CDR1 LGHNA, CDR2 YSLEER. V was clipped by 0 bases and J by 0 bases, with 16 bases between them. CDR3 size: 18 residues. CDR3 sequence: CASSQDPVRGGSTDTQYF. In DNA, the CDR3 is TGCGCCAGCAGCCAAGATCCCGTGAGGGGGGGAAGCACAGATACGCAGTATTTT.

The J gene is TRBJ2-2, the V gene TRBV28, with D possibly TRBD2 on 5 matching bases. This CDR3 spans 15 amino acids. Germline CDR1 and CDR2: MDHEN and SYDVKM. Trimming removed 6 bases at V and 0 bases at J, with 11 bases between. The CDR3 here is CASSPDFANTGELFF. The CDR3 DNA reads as TGTGCCAGCAGCCCGGACTTCGCGAACACCGGGGAGCTGTTTTTT.

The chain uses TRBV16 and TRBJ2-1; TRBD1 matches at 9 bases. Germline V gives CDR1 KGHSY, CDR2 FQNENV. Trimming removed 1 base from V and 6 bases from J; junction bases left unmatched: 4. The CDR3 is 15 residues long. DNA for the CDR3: TGTGCCAGCAGCCAATACACGGGACAGGGCAATGAGCAGTTCTTC. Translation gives CASSQYTGQGNEQFF.